The 8 T cell receptor beta chains below all came from one sample that was sequenced in a study of Graves' ophthalmopathy and Graves' hyperthyroidism. The authors amplified TCR beta CDR3 regions from RNA transcripts. In the first round, RT-PCR was carried out with HTBI primers, and a multiplex PCR formed the second round. TCRdb re-derived calls from the multiplex PCR reads in MiXCR, one entry per CDR3 protein. The table lists hundreds of thousands of distinct CDR3 sequences, over 40% of them singletons, with 2.5% to 3.5% in the top ten. The specimen sequenced was peripheral blood. All receptors derive from an adult man with Graves' ophthalmopathy.

This clonotype was counted at least ten times. The chain joins TRBV7-9 to TRBJ2-7; D is undetermined. V was shortened by 5 bases and J by 7 bases, with 15 bases between the two germline ends. The CDR3 is made up of 13 amino acids. CDR1 is SEHNR, CDR2 FQNEAQ, per germline (reference sequence). In nucleotides, the CDR3 is TGTGCCAGCAGCCTGCCACCAAATTCGGAGCAGTACTTC. Protein sequence: CASSLPPNSEQYF.

This clonotype was seen just once. The J gene is TRBJ1-2, the V gene TRBV29-1, with D tentatively TRBD1 (5 bases). Trimming shortened V by 6 bases and J by 5 bases, and 13 bases separated the two germline ends. Germline V gene lookup returns CDR1 SQVTM and CDR2 ANQGSEA. This CDR3 spans 12 amino acids. The CDR3 DNA is TGCAGCGTGACGGGACGTGGTTATGGCTACACCTTC. Translating gives CSVTGRGYGYTF.

The V and J genes are TRBV7-2 and TRBJ2-3, with 13 bases identical to TRBD2. There are 16 residues in the CDR3. V trimming: 5 bases; J trimming: 5 bases; junction bases outside the gene matches: 7. Germline V CDR1 and CDR2: SGHTA, FQGNSA. This chain's CDR3 is CASSEPGLAGRDTQYF. DNA of the CDR3: TGTGCCAGCAGCGAACCGGGACTAGCGGGGCGAGATACGCAGTATTTT.

This clonotype has ten or more counts. Relative to the germline gene, one junction end is altered; a read error may explain this. This chain joins TRBV10-3 and TRBJ2-5, with TRBD1 matching 9 bases. CDR1 is ENHRY, CDR2 SYGVKD, per germline. This CDR3 has 16 residues. CDR3 coding DNA: TGTGCCAGCAGTGCCGGACAGGGGATTTCCCAAGAGACCCAGTACTTC. Translation gives CASSAGQGISQETQYF.

This clonotype was seen once. V usage is TRBV25-1 and J usage is TRBJ1-2; TRBD1 might be the D (5 bases). This CDR3 contains 12 residues. Germline V lookup: CDR1 MGHDK, CDR2 SYGVNS. The CDR3 DNA is TGTGCTTTCCGGGACGCTAACTATGGCTACACCTTC. As protein: CAFRDANYGYTF.

This rearrangement joins TRBV7-8 to TRBJ2-5; 7 nucleotides align to TRBD2. The CDR3 covers 15 residues. CDR1 and CDR2 (germline): SGHVS, FQNEAQ. Losses at the gene ends were 3 bases for V and 4 bases for J; bases not matched to a gene: 8. CDR3 coding DNA: TGTGCCAGCAGCTTGAGTTTGGGGGGGATAGAGACCCAGTACTTC. It is translated as CASSLSLGGIETQYF.

This clonotype was observed at least ten times. The chain couples TRBV20-1 to TRBJ1-1; 9 bases match TRBD1. Germline CDR1 and CDR2: DFQATT and SNEGSKA (reference sequence). Trimming cost V 0 bases and J 8 bases; bases outside gene matches: 7. This CDR3 contains 14 residues. In DNA, the CDR3 is TGCAGTGCTAGAGATGTTACAGGGGGCGCGGAAGCTTTCTTT. This sequence encodes CSARDVTGGAEAFF.

The genes are TRBV19 and TRBJ2-7; a possible D gene is TRBD2 (5 bases). Germline V gives CDR1 LNHDA, CDR2 SQIVND (reference sequence). The CDR3 runs 12 residues. Trimming pared 6 bases from V and 5 bases from J, leaving 11 bases between. CDR3 in DNA: TGTGCCAGTAGCCGAGGGAATAACGAGCAGTACTTC. The encoded protein is CASSRGNNEQYF.